The TCR beta chain under discussion was sequenced for a study of OX40 agonist ivuxolimab in advanced cancers. In the study overall: Patients' therapy was ivuxolimab, an antibody that acts as an agonist of OX40 (CD134).

This CDR3 is 15 amino acids long. Germline trimming cut 4 bases from V and 0 bases from J; bases unmatched to any gene: 4. CDR1 and CDR2 from the germline V gene are SGHRS and YFSETQ. Blood samples were obtained at baseline, cycle 4 day 1, and cycle 7 day 1. Using immunoSEQ multiplex PCR, the repertoire was profiled, and TCRdb retains in-frame clones only, with some absent. The sample includes around 100,000 clones, around nine tenths of them seen just once. J is TRBJ1-5 and V is TRBV5-1; 7 bases align to TRBD1. The TCR was taken from an adult with an advanced solid tumor such as melanoma, head and neck, liver or kidney cancer. The sequences come from CD4+ or CD8+ T cells sorted from blood, collected in a trial of the OX40 agonist ivuxolimab. The CDR3: CASSIGTASNQPQHF. Here the CDR3 DNA reads TGCGCCAGCAGCATCGGGACAGCTAGCAATCAGCCCCAGCATTTT. Complete variable domain (other parts from reference TRBV5-1 and TRBJ1-5): KAGVTQTPRYLIKTRGQQVTLSCSPISGHRSVSWYQQTPGQGLQFLFEYFSETQRNKGNFPGRFSGRQFSNSRSEMNVSTLELGDSALYLCASSIGTASNQPQHFGDGTRLSIL.